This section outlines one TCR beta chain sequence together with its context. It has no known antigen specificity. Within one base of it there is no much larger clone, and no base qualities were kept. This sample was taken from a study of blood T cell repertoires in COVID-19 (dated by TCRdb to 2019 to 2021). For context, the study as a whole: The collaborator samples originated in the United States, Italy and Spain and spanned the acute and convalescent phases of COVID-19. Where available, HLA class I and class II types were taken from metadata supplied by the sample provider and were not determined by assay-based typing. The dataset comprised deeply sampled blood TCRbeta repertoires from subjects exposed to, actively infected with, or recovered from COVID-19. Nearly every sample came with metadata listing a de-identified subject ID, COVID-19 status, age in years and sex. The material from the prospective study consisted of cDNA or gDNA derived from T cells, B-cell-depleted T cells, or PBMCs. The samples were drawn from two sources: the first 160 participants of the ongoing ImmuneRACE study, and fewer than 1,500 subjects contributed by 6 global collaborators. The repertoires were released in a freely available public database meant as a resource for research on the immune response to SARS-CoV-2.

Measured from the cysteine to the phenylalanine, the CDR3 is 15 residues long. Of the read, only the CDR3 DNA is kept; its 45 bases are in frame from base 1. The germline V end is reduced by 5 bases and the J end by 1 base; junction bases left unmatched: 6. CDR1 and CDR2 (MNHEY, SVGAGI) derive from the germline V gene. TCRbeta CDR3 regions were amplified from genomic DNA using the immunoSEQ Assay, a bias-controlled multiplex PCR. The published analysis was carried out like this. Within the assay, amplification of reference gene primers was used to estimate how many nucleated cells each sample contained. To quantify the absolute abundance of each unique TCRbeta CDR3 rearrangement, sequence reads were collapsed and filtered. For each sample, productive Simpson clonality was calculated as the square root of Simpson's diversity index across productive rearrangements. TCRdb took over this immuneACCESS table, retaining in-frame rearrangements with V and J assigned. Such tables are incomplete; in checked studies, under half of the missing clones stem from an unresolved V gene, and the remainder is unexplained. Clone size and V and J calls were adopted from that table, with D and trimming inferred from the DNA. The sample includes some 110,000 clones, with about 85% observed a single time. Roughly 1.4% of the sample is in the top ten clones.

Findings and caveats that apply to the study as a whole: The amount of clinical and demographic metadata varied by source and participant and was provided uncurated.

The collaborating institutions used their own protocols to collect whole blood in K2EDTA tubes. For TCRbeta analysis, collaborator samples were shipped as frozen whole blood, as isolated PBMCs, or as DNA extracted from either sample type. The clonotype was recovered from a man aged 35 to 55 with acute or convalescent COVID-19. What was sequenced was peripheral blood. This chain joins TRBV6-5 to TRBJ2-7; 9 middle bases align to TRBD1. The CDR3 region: CASSLPGQGSYEQYF. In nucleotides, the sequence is TGTGCCAGCAGTCTACCGGGACAGGGTTCCTACGAGCAGTACTTC.